The 11 T cell receptor beta chains presented below share a single source sample, sequenced in a study of Graves' ophthalmopathy and Graves' hyperthyroidism. TCR beta CDR3 amplification used RNA transcripts. Second-round multiplex PCR followed a first-round RT-PCR using HTBI primers. TCRdb reprocessed the multiplex PCR reads with MiXCR, giving one entry per CDR3 protein. The table has about 390,000 distinct CDR3 sequences, 15% to 20% seen once. The sequencing sample was made of peripheral blood. The receptors stem from an adult woman with stable Graves' hyperthyroidism.

In its sample, this clonotype was seen many times. V usage is TRBV20-1 and J usage is TRBJ2-5, with 15 bases that match TRBD2. CDR1 and CDR2 (germline): DFQATT, SNEGSKA (reference sequence). This CDR3 has 13 residues. The ends lost 5 bases at V and 6 bases at J; junction bases unmatched: 1. The chain's CDR3 is CSAGTSGRKTQYF. CDR3 bases: TGCAGTGCTGGGACTAGCGGGAGGAAGACCCAGTACTTC.

CDR3 sequence (DNA): TGTGCCAGCACCCCCTTTGGGACTAGCGGGAGAGGGGAGCTGTTTTTT. It encodes CASTPFGTSGRGELFF. This chain connects TRBV12-3 or TRBV12-4 to TRBJ2-2, with 14 bases identical to TRBD2. The trim removed 7 bases at V and 8 bases at J, leaving 9 bases unmatched. The CDR3 length is 16 residues.

This clonotype was counted many times. V and J are TRBV5-1 and TRBJ2-7; TRBD1 aligns across 7 bases. The CDR3 extends over 14 amino acids. J lost 3 bases, V lost 1 base, and 4 bases had no gene match. In germline, CDR1 is SGHRS, CDR2 YFSETQ. This CDR3 reads CASSLPDRRYEQYF. CDR3 nucleotide sequence: TGCGCCAGCAGCTTGCCGGACAGGCGCTACGAGCAGTACTTC. Variable domain in full (rest from reference TRBV5-1 and TRBJ2-7): KAGVTQTPRYLIKTRGQQVTLSCSPISGHRSVSWYQQTPGQGLQFLFEYFSETQRNKGNFPGRFSGRQFSNSRSEMNVSTLELGDSALYLCASSLPDRRYEQYFGPGTRLTVT.

The chain uses TRBV6-2 or TRBV6-3 and TRBJ2-5; possibly TRBD1 for D (6 bases). CDR3 size: 13 residues. V was pared by 6 bases and J by 2 bases, with 10 bases between. CDR1 MNHEY and CDR2 SVGEGT come from the germline V gene. CDR3 bases: TGTGCCAGCAGACTGGGGACACAAGAGACCCAGTACTTC. Protein sequence: CASRLGTQETQYF.

This chain uses TRBV12-3 or TRBV12-4 with TRBJ2-2; maybe TRBD1 (7 bases). Trimming took off 6 bases at V and 0 bases at J, with 11 bases between the two ends. CDR3 length: 15 amino acids. CDR3 in DNA: TGTGCCAGCAGGGGAGGACAGGCGAACACCGGGGAGCTGTTTTTT. Its protein product is CASRGGQANTGELFF.

This clonotype was detected a few times. One junction end does not reproduce the germline sequence, and a read error may be involved. The genes are TRBV7-7 and TRBJ2-2; D is possibly TRBD1 (5 bases). The CDR3 covers 17 residues. The germline gives CDR1 SSHAT, CDR2 FNYEAQ (reference sequence). The CDR3 DNA reads TGTGCTAGCAGCTCGGGTCGGGCAGGGTTTCTCGCCGGGGAGCTGTTTTTT. It is translated as CASSSGRAGFLAGELFF. Together with reference TRBV7-7 and TRBJ2-2, the CDR3 gives the full variable domain: GAGVSQSPRYKVTKRGQDVTLRCDPISSHATLYWYQQALGQGPEFLTYFNYEAQPDKSGLPSDRFSAERPEGSISTLTIQRTEQRDSAMYRCASSSGRAGFLAGELFFGEGSRLTVL.

The chain has TRBV7-2 and TRBJ2-1, with D possibly being TRBD2 (6 bases). This CDR3 comprises 16 residues. Trimming shortened V by 0 bases and J by 4 bases, and 13 bases separated the two germline ends. Per germline, CDR1 SGHTA and CDR2 FQGNSA. The CDR3 region has the DNA TGTGCCAGCAGCTTAGCAGCGGGTACGCCTTACAATGAGCAGTTCTTC. As protein: CASSLAAGTPYNEQFF.

This clonotype showed up many times. The chain is built from TRBV6-2 or TRBV6-3 and TRBJ1-2; no clear D gene. Trimming stripped 6 bases from V and 3 bases from J, with 8 bases between. This CDR3 region has 12 residues. The germline gives CDR1 MNHEY, CDR2 SVGEGT. The CDR3 sequence: CASRNGDYGYTF. CDR3 sequence (DNA): TGTGCCAGCAGGAACGGTGACTATGGCTACACCTTC.

V is TRBV18 and J is TRBJ2-7, with 12 nucleotides matching TRBD2. Germline V CDR1 and CDR2: KGHSH, LQKENI. This CDR3 has 17 amino acids. Unmatched junction bases numbered 7, after V lost 4 bases and J lost 0 bases. The CDR3 DNA reads TGTGCCAGCTCACGGGGACTAGCGGGTACCCGCTCCTACGAGCAGTACTTC. This codes for CASSRGLAGTRSYEQYF.

This clonotype was recorded at least ten times. The chain couples TRBV2 to TRBJ2-7; TRBD2 matches 8 bases. The CDR3 has 13 amino acids. Germline CDR1 and CDR2: SNHLY and FYNNEI. Trimming at V came to 10 bases and at J to 2 bases, leaving 7 bases not matched to a gene. CDR3 sequence (DNA): TGTGCCATCCTACTAGCGGAGCCCTACGAGCAGTACTTC. Residues: CAILLAEPYEQYF.

This clonotype was counted at least ten times. This chain uses TRBV28 with TRBJ2-7; TRBD2 might be the D (6 bases). CDR1 MDHEN and CDR2 SYDVKM come from the germline V gene. The CDR3 has 17 residues. V was shortened by 3 bases and J by 2 bases, with 20 bases between the two germline ends. The CDR3 sequence: CASSLGQIWRGAYEQYF. For the CDR3, the DNA is TGTGCCAGCAGTTTGGGGCAGATCTGGCGGGGCGCCTACGAGCAGTACTTC.